This TCR beta chain was found in a study of cytomegalovirus exposure and HLA in healthy donors. Study-wide results and caveats: CMV serostatus was the sole immune exposure information available.

Comment on this clone: Its target is unknown.

There are 14 residues in the CDR3. Germline CDR1 is MDHEN and CDR2 is SYDVKM. Trimming removed 10 bases from V and 5 bases from J, with 21 bases in between. The study ran its PCR with 60 Vbeta and 13 Jbeta primers. Here immunoSEQ multiplex PCR was the method, and the copy in TCRdb shows in-frame clones only, minus some. In total, the table holds some 67,000 clones. This chain uses TRBV28 with TRBJ2-7, with a tentative D call TRBD1 (6 bases). This receptor was taken from a woman aged 25 to 39 in good health and CMV-seronegative. The sample was PBMCs. The CDR3 loop is CATSGATFGDEQYF. CDR3 DNA: TGTGCCACCTCAGGGGCAACGTTTGGGGACGAGCAGTACTTC.